The 19 T cell receptor beta chains listed next were all sequenced from one sample in a study of blood T cell repertoires in COVID-19. The repertoire was sequenced with immunoSEQ multiplex PCR; TCRdb's copy has only in-frame clones and lacks some. Of around 150,000 clones listed, roughly 84% are singletons. Material for sequencing was peripheral blood. These receptors all come from a woman between 55 and 75 years old with COVID-19, enrolled during active disease.

The V and J genes are TRBV6-4 and TRBJ2-7; TRBD1 matches 8 bases. Trimming at V came to 2 bases and at J to 4 bases, leaving 4 bases not matched to a gene. The CDR3 length is 14 residues. CDR1 MRHNA and CDR2 SNTAGT come from the germline V gene. The CDR3 DNA is TGTGCCAGCAGTGACAGGACAGGGAGGTACGAGCAGTACGTC. It translates to CASSDRTGRYEQYV.

The V call is TRBV2, the J call TRBJ2-1; 8 nucleotides match TRBD2. CDR1 is SNHLY, CDR2 FYNNEI, per germline. CDR3 length equals 15 residues. The V and J ends lost 6 bases and 4 bases, in that order; junction bases with no gene match: 8. The CDR3, as DNA: TGTGCCAGCAGAACTACTAGCGGACGGTACAATGAGCAGTTCTTC. Protein sequence: CASRTTSGRYNEQFF.

The chain is built from TRBV18 and TRBJ1-4; TRBD1 aligns across 11 bases. Germline-derived CDR1 and CDR2 are KGHSH and LQKENI. The CDR3 is made up of 20 amino acids. Trimming took 3 bases from V and 3 from J; bases not matched to a gene: 15. As DNA, the CDR3 is TGTGCCAGCTCACCCTTTGGACAGGGGGCCATTCGGCGATCTAATGAAAAACTGTTTTTT. Protein sequence: CASSPFGQGAIRRSNEKLFF.

The rearrangement uses TRBV24-1 and TRBJ2-3, with 9 bases that match TRBD2. Looked up from germline, CDR1 is KGHDR and CDR2 is SFDVKD. The CDR3 consists of 17 residues. The junction had 10 bases not matched to a gene; V was cut back by 4 bases and J by 3 bases. This chain's CDR3 is CATSESLSGSGTDTQYF. The CDR3, as DNA: TGTGCCACCAGTGAATCCCTTAGCGGGAGTGGAACAGATACGCAGTATTTT.

The J gene is TRBJ1-1, the V gene TRBV7-9; no definite D call. This CDR3 has 14 residues. Per the germline V gene, CDR1 is SEHNR and CDR2 is FQNEAQ (reference sequence). V lost 5 bases to trimming and J lost 0 bases, with 10 bases between them. This CDR3 is CASSPTGMNTEAFF. CDR3 bases: TGTGCCAGCAGCCCGACGGGTATGAACACTGAAGCTTTCTTT.

The chain has TRBV15 and TRBJ1-6; the D gene is possibly TRBD1 (6 bases). The germline gives CDR1 LNHNV, CDR2 YYDKDF (reference sequence). CDR3 length: 13 residues. V lost 6 bases to trimming and J lost 8 bases, with 11 bases between them. CDR3 DNA sequence: TGTGCCACCAGGGGGGACACCTATTCACCCCTCCACTTT. It translates to CATRGDTYSPLHF.

This chain connects TRBV18 to TRBJ1-5, with D perhaps TRBD1 (5 bases). The CDR3 consists of 18 residues. Germline V gene lookup returns CDR1 KGHSH and CDR2 LQKENI. The V and J ends lost 0 bases and 1 base respectively, with 16 bases between them. The CDR3 DNA sequence: TGTGCCAGCTCACCACCGGGGCAGGGAGGGTACAGCAATCAGCCCCAGCATTTT. Its translation is CASSPPGQGGYSNQPQHF.

This clone has a single count. The rearrangement links TRBV5-5 to TRBJ2-1, with TRBD1 identical over 9 bases. The CDR3 loop spans 17 amino acids. Trimming at V came to 4 bases and at J to 0 bases, leaving 8 bases not matched to a gene. CDR1 SGHKS and CDR2 YYEKEE come from the germline V gene (reference sequence). CDR3 sequence: CASSDGTGFGSYNEQFF. The DNA for the CDR3 is TGTGCCAGCAGCGACGGGACAGGGTTTGGCTCCTACAATGAGCAGTTCTTC.

The J gene is TRBJ2-1, the V gene TRBV7-2, with 16 bases aligning to TRBD2. This CDR3 is 14 amino acids long. The trim removed 3 bases at V and 12 bases at J, leaving 2 bases unmatched. Germline CDR1 and CDR2: SGHTA and FQGNSA. CDR3 residues: CASSFGTSGRGQFF. The CDR3 DNA follows: TGTGCCAGCAGCTTTGGGACTAGCGGGAGGGGGCAGTTCTTC.

V usage is TRBV5-1 and J usage is TRBJ1-1, with 12 bases that match TRBD1. Germline V lookup: CDR1 SGHRS, CDR2 YFSETQ. This CDR3 region has 13 residues. The trim removed 5 bases at V and 5 bases at J, leaving 1 base unmatched. The CDR3 nucleotides are TGCGCCAGCAGGGGACAGGGGGCGACTGAAGCTTTCTTT. Its protein product is CASRGQGATEAFF.

This chain's CDR3 is CASSSSSTGQYYGYTF. The DNA for the CDR3 is TGTGCCAGCAGCAGCTCATCGACAGGGCAATACTATGGCTACACCTTC. This chain links TRBV7-9 with TRBJ1-2; TRBD1 matches 7 bases. J gave up 3 bases and V 5 bases, and 12 bases lay outside the gene matches. The germline V gene encodes CDR1 SEHNR and CDR2 FQNEAQ (reference sequence). CDR3 length: 16 residues.

The chain carries TRBV7-3 and TRBJ1-3, with TRBD1 as a possible D gene (6 bases). Germline CDR1 reads SGHTA; CDR2 reads FQGTGA. V gave up 5 bases and J gave up 3 bases, with 8 bases separating them. The CDR3 has 13 amino acids. DNA for the CDR3: TGTGCCAGCAGCCCGGACAGTGGAAACACCATATATTTT. This translates into CASSPDSGNTIYF.

The chain employs TRBV30 and TRBJ2-3; 16 bases align to TRBD2. This CDR3 is 14 amino acids long. Germline trimming cut 8 bases from V and 6 bases from J; bases unmatched to any gene: 5. Germline lookup yields CDR1 GTSNPN and CDR2 SVGIG (reference sequence). CDR3 amino acids: CARGTSGGADTQYF. The CDR3 region has the DNA TGTGCCCGGGGGACTAGCGGGGGGGCCGATACGCAGTATTTT.

This clone was recorded many times. V gene TRBV19 combines with J gene TRBJ1-5; D is uncertain. The CDR3 is 12 residues long. Germline CDR1 LNHDA, CDR2 SQIVND (reference sequence). The ends were cut back, 5 bases at V and 4 bases at J, with 6 bases in the middle. The CDR3 bases are TGTGCCAGTAGTCCGAGAAATCAGCCCCAGCATTTT. This encodes CASSPRNQPQHF.

The V and J genes are TRBV7-9 and TRBJ2-5; the D gene is possibly TRBD2 (6 bases). Trimming removed 3 bases at V and 5 bases at J, with 10 bases between. The length of the CDR3 is 13 residues. The germline gives CDR1 SEHNR, CDR2 FQNEAQ (reference sequence). CDR3 sequence: CASSFEGGETQYF. DNA of the CDR3: TGTGCCAGCAGCTTTGAGGGAGGCGAGACCCAGTACTTC.

A single count supports this clone. CDR3 region: CASSHPEGHSGNTIYF. For the CDR3, the DNA is TGTGCCAGTAGTCACCCCGAGGGACACTCTGGAAACACCATATATTTT. The chain joins TRBV19 to TRBJ1-3; D possibly corresponds to TRBD1 (6 bases). The V and J ends lost 5 bases and 0 bases respectively, with 14 bases between them. This CDR3 contains 16 residues. Germline V gene sequence: CDR1 LNHDA, CDR2 SQIVND (reference sequence).

The chain recombines TRBV7-3 with TRBJ1-5, with a tentative D call TRBD1 (5 bases). Germline CDR1 reads SGHTA; CDR2 reads FQGTGA. The CDR3 totals 13 residues. The V gene lost 5 bases and the J gene lost 7 bases, with 12 bases spanning the gap. CDR3 bases: TGTGCCAGCAGCCTCGGGGGAAGCCAGCCCCAGCATTTT. Translation gives CASSLGGSQPQHF.

The chain is built from TRBV6-4 and TRBJ1-1; 7 bases align to TRBD1. The trim removed 4 bases at V and 6 bases at J, leaving 14 bases unmatched. Germline V gene data show CDR1 as MRHNA and CDR2 as SNTAGT. The CDR3 contains 16 residues. CDR3 bases: TGTGCCAGCAGTGTTGACGGACAGGTCGGCGGGGCTGAAGCTTTCTTT. This gives the protein CASSVDGQVGGAEAFF.

V and J are TRBV7-3 and TRBJ2-1, with D possibly TRBD1 on 6 matching bases. This CDR3 contains 13 residues. Germline CDR1 SGHTA, CDR2 FQGTGA. The germline V and J ends were trimmed by 5 bases and 5 bases, with 10 bases remaining between them. CDR3 sequence reads: CASSTGSDNEQFF. CDR3 sequence (DNA): TGTGCCAGCAGCACAGGGAGCGACAATGAGCAGTTCTTC.